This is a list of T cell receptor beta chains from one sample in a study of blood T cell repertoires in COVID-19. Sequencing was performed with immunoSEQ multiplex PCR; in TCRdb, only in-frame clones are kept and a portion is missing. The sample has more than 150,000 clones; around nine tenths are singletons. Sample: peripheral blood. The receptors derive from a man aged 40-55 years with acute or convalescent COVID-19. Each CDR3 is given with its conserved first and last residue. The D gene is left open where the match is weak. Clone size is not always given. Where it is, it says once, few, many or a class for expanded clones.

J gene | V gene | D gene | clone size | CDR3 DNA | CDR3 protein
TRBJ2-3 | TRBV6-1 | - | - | TGTGCCAGCAGTGAACTCGGCGGAGGTACTAGCACAGATACGCAGTATTTT | CASSELGGGTSTDTQYF
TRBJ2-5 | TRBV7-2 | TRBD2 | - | TGTGCCAGCAGCTTAGTTAGCGGGGGGGCCCTTGAGACCCAGTACTTC | CASSLVSGGALETQYF
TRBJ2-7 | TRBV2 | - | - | TGTGCCAGCGGGCAATACGAGCAGTACTTC | CASGQYEQYF
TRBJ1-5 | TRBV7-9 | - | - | TGTGCCAGCAGCCCCGGTGCGGGCAATCAGCCCCAGCATTTT | CASSPGAGNQPQHF
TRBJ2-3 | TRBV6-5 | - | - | TGTGCCAGCAGTCTGTCGCGAGATACGCAGTATTTT | CASSLSRDTQYF
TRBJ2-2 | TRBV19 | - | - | TGTGCCAGTAGTATAGCGCCAGGGTACACCGGGGAGCTGTTTTTT | CASSIAPGYTGELFF
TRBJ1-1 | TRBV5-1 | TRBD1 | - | TGCGCCAGCAGCGGGACAGGTTTCACTGAAGCTTTCTTT | CASSGTGFTEAFF
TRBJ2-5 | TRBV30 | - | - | TGTGCCTGCAGTGGGGGCGAAATCCAAGAGACCCAGTACTTC | CACSGGEIQETQYF
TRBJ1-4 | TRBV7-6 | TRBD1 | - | TGTGCCAGCAGCCCTTTACAGGGGGTTAATGAAAAACTGTTTTTT | CASSPLQGVNEKLFF
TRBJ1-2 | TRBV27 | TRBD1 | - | TGTGCCAGCACTTTAGCAAGGGGGCCGGATGGCTACACCTTC | CASTLARGPDGYTF
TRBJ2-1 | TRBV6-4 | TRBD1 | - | TGTGCCAGCAGTGGACAGGGCGGGAATGAGCAGTTCTTC | CASSGQGGNEQFF
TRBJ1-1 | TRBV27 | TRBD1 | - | TGTGCCAGCAGTGCCCGGACAGGGGGAGATACTGAAGCTTTCTTT | CASSARTGGDTEAFF
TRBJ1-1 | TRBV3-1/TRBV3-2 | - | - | TGTGCCAGCAGGCTAGGAGTTCCGAACACTGAAGCTTTCTTT | CASRLGVPNTEAFF
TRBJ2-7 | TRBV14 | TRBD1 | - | TGTGCCAGCAGCCAAGGGGGACAGGGGGCTTACGAGCAGTACTTC | CASSQGGQGAYEQYF
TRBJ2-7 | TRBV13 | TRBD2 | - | TGTGCCAGCAGCACGACCGGGACTAGCGGGGTCTACGAGCAGTACTTC | CASSTTGTSGVYEQYF
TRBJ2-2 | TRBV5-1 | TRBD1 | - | TGCGCCAGCAGCTTGGCGGGACAGGGCGAGAACACCGGGGAGCTGTTTTTT | CASSLAGQGENTGELFF
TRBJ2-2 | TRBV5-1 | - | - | TGCGCCAGCAGCTTTGCACTTACGAACACCGGGGAGCTGTTTTTT | CASSFALTNTGELFF
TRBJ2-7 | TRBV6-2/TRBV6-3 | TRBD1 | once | TGTGCCAGCAGTTACTCTGGGGACAGAAGGGATTACGAGCAGTACTTC | CASSYSGDRRDYEQYF
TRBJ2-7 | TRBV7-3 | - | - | TGTGCCAGCAGCCCCTGTTGGGGCCAATACTACGAGCAGTACTTC | CASSPCWGQYYEQYF
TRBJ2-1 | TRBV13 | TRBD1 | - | TGTGCCAGCAGCGTGGGACAGTCTATGAATGAGCAGTTCTTC | CASSVGQSMNEQFF
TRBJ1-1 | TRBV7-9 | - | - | TGTGCCAGCAGCTTAGTTGCCGGGGGGAACACTGAAGCTTTCTTT | CASSLVAGGNTEAFF
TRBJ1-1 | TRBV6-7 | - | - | TGTGCCAGCAGTGTGACAGGTGAAGCTTTCTTT | CASSVTGEAFF
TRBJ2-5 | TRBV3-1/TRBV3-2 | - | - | TGTGCCAGCAGCCAAAGTGGGGCGAGGGAGACCCAGTACTTC | CASSQSGARETQYF